This is a list of T cell receptor beta chains from one sample in a study of beta chain features in type 1 diabetes. The repertoire was sequenced with immunoSEQ multiplex PCR; TCRdb's copy has only in-frame clones and lacks some. The sample lists 640,000 or so clones, more than 12% seen once, with around 0.04% in the top ten. Sample: naive CD4+ T cells from blood. The receptors here all came from a man aged 18 to 30 with type 1 diabetes. Both conserved end residues are part of each CDR3. Each record gives: J gene, clone size, D gene, V gene, CDR3 DNA, CDR3 protein. The D gene is left open where the match is weak. Only part of the rows carry a size: once, few, many, or a class if the clone is expanded.

j_call: TRBJ1-5
clone_size: -
d_call: -
v_call: TRBV2
cdr3_nt: TGTGCCAGCAGGCTAAGAGGGGGCAATCAGCCCCAGCATTTT
cdr3_aa: CASRLRGGNQPQHF

j_call: TRBJ2-1
clone_size: few
d_call: TRBD2
v_call: TRBV11-2
cdr3_nt: TGTGCCAGCAGCTTAGAAGGTCTAGCGGGGAACAATGAGCAGTTCTTC
cdr3_aa: CASSLEGLAGNNEQFF

j_call: TRBJ2-1
clone_size: -
d_call: -
v_call: TRBV15
cdr3_nt: TGTGCCACCAGCAGAGATTTCGGGGGAGAGAGTCTCTTC
cdr3_aa: CATSRDFGGESLF

j_call: TRBJ2-4
clone_size: few
d_call: -
v_call: TRBV27
cdr3_nt: TGTGCCAGCAGTTTCGGGACAGCCAAAAACATTCAGTACTTC
cdr3_aa: CASSFGTAKNIQYF

j_call: TRBJ2-2
clone_size: -
d_call: -
v_call: TRBV9
cdr3_nt: TGTGCCAGCAGCCCCCAACCGAACACCGGGGAGCTGTTTTTT
cdr3_aa: CASSPQPNTGELFF

j_call: TRBJ2-1
clone_size: -
d_call: -
v_call: TRBV7-7
cdr3_nt: TGTGCTAGCAGCCCGCAGGGCAGCTCCTACAATGAGCAGTTCTTC
cdr3_aa: CASSPQGSSYNEQFF

j_call: TRBJ2-2
clone_size: -
d_call: -
v_call: TRBV10-3
cdr3_nt: TGTGCCATCAGTGGGCGGTGGTCGGGGGACCACACCGGGGAGCTGTTTTTT
cdr3_aa: CAISGRWSGDHTGELFF

j_call: TRBJ2-4
clone_size: few
d_call: TRBD2
v_call: TRBV6-6
cdr3_nt: TGTGCCAGCAGTTACTCCCGGGAGGGGGCCAAAAACATTCAGTACTTC
cdr3_aa: CASSYSREGAKNIQYF

j_call: TRBJ2-5
clone_size: few
d_call: -
v_call: TRBV29-1
cdr3_nt: TGCAGCGCCCTTGAAAGACGAGGGGGAGAGACCCAGTACTTC
cdr3_aa: CSALERRGGETQYF

j_call: TRBJ2-3
clone_size: -
d_call: -
v_call: TRBV5-4
cdr3_nt: TGTGCCAGCAGCTTGGAAGTTAACACAGATACGCAGTATTTT
cdr3_aa: CASSLEVNTDTQYF

j_call: TRBJ2-1
clone_size: few
d_call: -
v_call: TRBV2
cdr3_nt: TGTGCCAGCAGTGTGGAGGGAGCGGCAAACAATGAGCAGTTCTTC
cdr3_aa: CASSVEGAANNEQFF

j_call: TRBJ2-1
clone_size: -
d_call: -
v_call: TRBV6-1
cdr3_nt: TGTGCCAGCAACCCAGGGTTCAATGAGCAGTTCTTC
cdr3_aa: CASNPGFNEQFF

j_call: TRBJ1-2
clone_size: -
d_call: -
v_call: TRBV10-3
cdr3_nt: TGTGCCATCAGTGTCCAGGGGACTGGCTACACCTTC
cdr3_aa: CAISVQGTGYTF

j_call: TRBJ2-3
clone_size: -
d_call: -
v_call: TRBV28
cdr3_nt: TGTGCCAGCAGCCCCACAGGGTCGACAGATACGCAGTATTTT
cdr3_aa: CASSPTGSTDTQYF

j_call: TRBJ1-5
clone_size: -
d_call: TRBD1
v_call: TRBV7-2
cdr3_nt: TGTGCCAGCAGCCTTACGGGGACAGATCAGCCCCAGCATTTT
cdr3_aa: CASSLTGTDQPQHF

j_call: TRBJ2-4
clone_size: few
d_call: TRBD1
v_call: TRBV5-1
cdr3_nt: TGCGCCAGCAGCATCGAGGGCGGCACAGGGGTGTCGCTAACCAAAAACATTCAGTACTTC
cdr3_aa: CASSIEGGTGVSLTKNIQYF

j_call: TRBJ2-3
clone_size: few
d_call: TRBD1
v_call: TRBV4-3
cdr3_nt: TGCGCCAGCAGCCAAGAGGGACAGGGGGCAGATACGCAGTATTTT
cdr3_aa: CASSQEGQGADTQYF

j_call: TRBJ1-1
clone_size: -
d_call: -
v_call: TRBV18
cdr3_nt: TGTGCCAGCTCAAGGAACTCCGGGTCCTCGAACACTGAAGCTTTCTTT
cdr3_aa: CASSRNSGSSNTEAFF

j_call: TRBJ2-3
clone_size: -
d_call: TRBD1
v_call: TRBV18
cdr3_nt: TGTGCCAGCCGCGGGGACAGGGTTACAGATACGCAGTATTTT
cdr3_aa: CASRGDRVTDTQYF